These 2 T cell receptor beta chains came from one sample sequenced in a study of cytomegalovirus exposure and HLA in healthy donors. PCR used 60 Vbeta primers and 13 Jbeta primers. Assay: immunoSEQ multiplex PCR; the TCRdb copy retains only in-frame clones and omits some. The sample table sets out 130,000 to 150,000 clones. Sequencing input: PBMCs. All receptors derive from a woman aged 45-65 years in good health and CMV-seronegative.

This chain joins TRBV4-3 and TRBJ2-3; 8 nucleotides match TRBD2. Germline CDR1 and CDR2: LGHNA and YSLEER. Trimming cost V 0 bases and J 1 base; bases outside gene matches: 9. This CDR3 spans 18 amino acids. CDR3 nucleotide sequence: TGCGCCAGCAGCCAAGATCTCTCGGGAGCGGGAGGCACAGATACGCAGTATTTT. It yields the protein CASSQDLSGAGGTDTQYF.

This chain joins TRBV5-5 and TRBJ1-2; possibly TRBD1 for D (6 bases). V was shortened by 1 base and J by 6 bases, with 16 bases between the two germline ends. The V gene's germline CDR1 is SGHKS and CDR2 YYEKEE (reference sequence). The CDR3 is 15 residues long. In DNA form, the CDR3 reads TGTGCCAGCAGCTTGTTACAGGGCAATGGGGATGGCTACACCTTC. Its translation is CASSLLQGNGDGYTF.